This T cell receptor (beta chain) was documented in a study of cytomegalovirus exposure and HLA in healthy donors. Findings of the study overall: A later analysis revealed that TCR association rates differed between HLA loci, peaking at DRB1 and bottoming out at HLA-C. With later analysis, a missense DCLRE1C variant became linked to TCR beta V- and J-gene trimming. About 87% or about 30% of the time was how often most TCR beta V segments were productive, according to an earlier analysis.

Note on this clone: Its specificity is not known.

60 Vbeta and 13 Jbeta primers were used in PCR. Generated by immunoSEQ multiplex PCR, the TCRdb table keeps only in-frame clones and is missing some. This table has roughly 140,000 clones, roughly three quarters appearing once. The receptor was derived from a human donor in good health. Specimen: PBMCs.

In DNA, the CDR3 is TGTGCCAGCAGCCCGGGGGGGACGAACACCGGGGAGCTGTTTTTT. Translation: CASSPGGTNTGELFF. This chain connects TRBV7-2 to TRBJ2-2; 8 bases map to TRBD2. The CDR3 totals 15 residues. V lost 5 bases to trimming and J lost 0 bases; unmatched junction nucleotides: 2. Germline lookup yields CDR1 SGHTA and CDR2 FQGNSA.